This entry lists 13 T cell receptor beta chains sequenced from one sample in a study of Ad26.COV2.S vaccination and SARS-CoV-2 variants. Sequencing used immunoSEQ multiplex PCR; TCRdb keeps in-frame clones, though not all of them. Found here are roughly 350,000 clones, 87% of them singletons; the top ten hold about 3.4%. Treatment defined: approximately 18 received Ad26.COV2.S at low or high dose, single or two shots; roughly five received placebo; per-sample allocation not given. Samples came from day 63 after the first vaccine or placebo injection. This sample comprised peripheral blood, obtained in a trial of Ad26.COV2.S vaccine versus placebo. The receptors derive from a person between 18 and 65 years old who received the Ad26.COV2.S COVID-19 vaccine or a placebo.

CDR3 loop: CASSLGQGVGELFF. CDR3 nucleotides: TGTGCCAGCAGCTTAGGGCAGGGAGTCGGGGAGCTGTTTTTT. This chain joins TRBV7-2 and TRBJ2-2; D tentatively reads TRBD1 or TRBD2 (5 bases each). Trimming left V 1 base short and J 7 bases short, with 10 bases between. This CDR3 contains 14 residues. Germline CDR1 is SGHTA and CDR2 is FQGNSA.

This rearrangement joins TRBV19 to TRBJ2-6, with D unclear. Between the trimmed V and J ends, which lost 5 bases and 0 bases, there was a span of 8 bases. The CDR3 has 15 amino acids. Germline CDR1 is LNHDA and CDR2 is SQIVND (reference sequence). The CDR3 coding sequence is TGTGCCAGTAGTCGACTCGTCTCTGGGGCCAACGTCCTGACTTTC. The encoded protein is CASSRLVSGANVLTF.

The rearrangement links TRBV12-3 or TRBV12-4 to TRBJ2-1; D unclear. Trimming shortened V by 5 bases and J by 13 bases, and 15 bases separated the two germline ends. The CDR3 is 12 amino acids. As DNA, the CDR3 is TGTGCCAGCAGTCCTCCCCCCCCTCAACAGTTCTTC. This gives the protein CASSPPPPQQFF.

CDR3 protein: CASSFSRGWDERNTGELFF. In nucleotides, the CDR3 is TGTGCCAGCAGCTTTTCAAGGGGGTGGGACGAAAGGAACACCGGGGAGCTGTTTTTT. V is TRBV5-6 and J is TRBJ2-2, with TRBD1 as a possible D gene (6 bases). V lost 2 bases and J lost 1, with 21 bases in between. Germline V gene lookup returns CDR1 SGHDT and CDR2 YYEEEE. This CDR3 comprises 19 residues.

V usage is TRBV19 and J usage is TRBJ2-2, with D hard to call. The CDR3 loop spans 14 amino acids. CDR1 and CDR2 from the germline V gene are LNHDA and SQIVND (reference sequence). The V end was cut by 7 bases, the J end by 8 bases, with 17 bases between. CDR3 protein: CASTNVGPLGELFF. The CDR3 bases are TGTGCCAGTACCAATGTGGGTCCCCTGGGGGAGCTGTTTTTT.

This clone was seen just once. This chain links TRBV5-1 with TRBJ2-3; D possibly matches TRBD1 or TRBD2 (5 bases each). Trimming stripped 2 bases from V and 2 bases from J, with 15 bases between. Germline CDR1 SGHRS, CDR2 YFSETQ. The CDR3 length is 16 residues. DNA of the CDR3: TGCGCCAGCAGCTTAGTCGGGACGGATAACACAGATACGCAGTATTTT. Protein product: CASSLVGTDNTDTQYF.

With respect to this clone: Other nucleotide sequences in the sample specify the same CDR3. The chain joins TRBV10-3 to TRBJ1-2; 7 nucleotides agree with TRBD1. CDR3 size: 13 residues. J was trimmed by 4 bases and V by 3 bases; bases with no gene match: 2. The germline V gene encodes CDR1 ENHRY and CDR2 SYGVKD. CDR3 in DNA: TGTGCCATCAGTGAAGGACAGGTCTATGGCTACACCTTC. Amino acid sequence: CAISEGQVYGYTF.

J is TRBJ2-7 and V is TRBV19; 9 bases are shared with TRBD1. CDR1 and CDR2 from the germline V gene are LNHDA and SQIVND (reference sequence). This CDR3 is 13 amino acids long. V gave up 4 bases and J gave up 6 bases; unmatched junction bases: 4. As DNA, the CDR3 is TGTGCCAGTAGTAGGGGACAGGGCCTCGAGCAGTACTTC. This codes for CASSRGQGLEQYF. Full variable domain (remainder filled in from reference TRBV19 and TRBJ2-7): DGGITQSPKYLFRKEGQNVTLSCEQNLNHDAMYWYRQDPGQGLRLIYYSQIVNDFQKGDIAEGYSVSREKKESFPLTVTSAQKNPTAFYLCASSRGQGLEQYFGPGTRLTVT.

This clone is a singleton in its sample. The chain couples TRBV11-2 to TRBJ2-7; 9 bases agree with TRBD1. CDR1 SGHAT and CDR2 FQNNGV come from the germline V gene. The CDR3 has 16 amino acids. The V gene end was trimmed by 3 bases and the J gene end by 5 bases; junction bases not matched to a gene: 11. CDR3 nucleotide sequence: TGTGCCAGCAGCTTCGCAGGGGCGGACAGGGGAAACGAGCAGTACTTC. It is translated as CASSFAGADRGNEQYF.

The V and J genes are TRBV7-2 and TRBJ2-4, with 11 bases aligning to TRBD2. J lost 6 bases, V lost 4 bases, and 5 bases had no gene match. This CDR3 spans 15 amino acids. The germline gives CDR1 SGHTA, CDR2 FQGNSA. The chain's CDR3 is CASSSSSGGPNIQYF. In DNA form, the CDR3 reads TGTGCCAGCAGCTCGTCTAGCGGGGGGCCAAACATTCAGTACTTC.

V is TRBV30 and J is TRBJ2-7; the D is unclear. This CDR3 is 14 amino acids long. V was pared by 1 base and J by 3 bases, with 13 bases between. Germline-derived CDR1 and CDR2 are GTSNPN and SVGIG (reference sequence). The CDR3, as DNA: TGTGCCTGGAGTGGTCTTAGGGCCCACTACGAGCAGTACTTC. Its protein product is CAWSGLRAHYEQYF.

The V and J genes are TRBV5-1 and TRBJ2-3, with D tentatively TRBD1 (6 bases). The CDR3 sequence is 15 residues long. The V end was cut by 4 bases, the J end by 1 base, with 13 bases between. The germline V gene has CDR1 SGHRS and CDR2 YFSETQ. In nucleotides, the CDR3 is TGCGCCAGCAGCCACAACCGACAGGGCACAGATACGCAGTATTTT. This sequence encodes CASSHNRQGTDTQYF.

V is TRBV5-1 and J is TRBJ2-3; D uncertain. Germline values: CDR1 SGHRS, CDR2 YFSETQ. The V gene lost 3 bases and the J gene lost 6 bases, with 5 bases spanning the gap. This CDR3 comprises 11 residues. The CDR3 coding sequence is TGCGCCAGCAGCTCCATCGATACGCAGTATTTT. It yields the protein CASSSIDTQYF. Together with reference TRBV5-1 and TRBJ2-3, the CDR3 gives the full variable domain: KAGVTQTPRYLIKTRGQQVTLSCSPISGHRSVSWYQQTPGQGLQFLFEYFSETQRNKGNFPGRFSGRQFSNSRSEMNVSTLELGDSALYLCASSSIDTQYFGPGTRLTVL.